Shown below are 13 T cell receptor beta chains from a single sample sequenced in a study of T cells in women clearing cervical HPV infection. The table came from immunoSEQ multiplex PCR; TCRdb's copy has only in-frame clones and leaves some out. The ten most abundant clones cover around a sixth of a sample with about 28,000 clones. The sequenced sample consisted of blood buffy coat. All receptors come from a woman between 18 and 70 years old with a cervical HPV16 infection that either progressed to CIN3+ or cleared (not recorded which).

For this clone: Read sequence stops 3 residues before the CDR3 end, and the germline J gene provides the missing end. The same CDR3 can be traced to other DNA sequences in this sample. V is TRBV20-1 and J is TRBJ1-6, with a weak D call TRBD1 (5 bases). The CDR3 is 12 amino acids. The germline V gene encodes CDR1 DFQATT and CDR2 SNEGSKA (reference sequence). Trimming removed 5 bases from V and 10 bases from J, with 12 bases in between. CDR3 protein: CSAGAMGSPLHF. CDR3 bases read: TGCAGTGCTGGGGCCATGGGGTCACCC.

The CDR3 DNA, read in part, is TGCAGCGTTGAAGGCGCGCCTAGCGGCGGCAATGAG. This sequence encodes CSVEGAPSGGNE. The whole CDR3 reads CSVEGAPSGGNEQFF. The chain is built from TRBV29-1 and TRBJ2-1, with TRBD2 matching over 7 bases. The CDR3 end falls 3 residues outside the read, so it is completed with the germline J gene. The germline V gene has CDR1 SQVTM and CDR2 ANQGSEA. The V segment lost 1 base and the J segment 6 bases; nucleotides outside the gene matches: 9. This CDR3 contains 15 residues.

Regarding this clone: With the read ending 3 residues before the CDR3 end, the germline J gene is used to fill in that end. The chain combines TRBV2 with TRBJ2-1; TRBD2 matches 8 bases. Germline-derived CDR1 and CDR2 are SNHLY and FYNNEI. V shed 8 bases, J shed 5 bases, and the junction held 5 bases outside the gene matches. This CDR3 is built from 13 residues. Partial CDR3 DNA: TGTGCCAGCGCTGGGACTAGGGACAATGAG. It translates to CASAGTRDNE. Given in full, the CDR3 is CASAGTRDNEQFF. The entire variable domain, with the rest obtained from reference TRBV2 and TRBJ2-1, is as follows: EPEVTQTPSHQVTQMGQEVILRCVPISNHLYFYWYRQILGQKVEFLVSFYNNEISEKSEIFDDQFSVERPDGSNFTLKIRSTKLEDSAMYFCASAGTRDNEQFFGPGTRLTVL.

Concerning this clone: Coverage ceases 3 residues before the CDR3 finishes, and the germline J gene fills in the end. The V and J genes are TRBV19 and TRBJ1-4; 8 nucleotides align to TRBD1. Losses at the gene ends were 7 bases for V and 7 bases for J; bases not matched to a gene: 8. Germline V gene sequence: CDR1 LNHDA, CDR2 SQIVND (reference sequence). The CDR3 is 14 residues long. CDR3 region: CASMRRQGTEKLFF. CDR3 DNA, as far as it was read: TGTGCCAGTATGCGGAGACAGGGGACTGAAAAA. The full variable domain, completed using reference TRBV19 and TRBJ1-4, is DGGITQSPKYLFRKEGQNVTLSCEQNLNHDAMYWYRQDPGQGLRLIYYSQIVNDFQKGDIAEGYSVSREKKESFPLTVTSAQKNPTAFYLCASMRRQGTEKLFFGSGTQLSVL.

A remark on this clone: The CDR3 extends 3 residues past the end of the read, so its final part is completed from the germline J gene. V gene TRBV10-3 combines with J gene TRBJ2-7, with TRBD2 identical over 11 bases. In germline, CDR1 is ENHRY, CDR2 SYGVKD. The CDR3 runs to 13 residues. With 10 bases clipped from V and 2 bases from J, the junction kept 4 bases outside the gene matches. CDR3 sequence reads: CATGLAGTYEQYF. The covered CDR3 bases are TGTGCCACCGGACTAGCGGGTACCTACGAG.

Notes on this clone: The observed sequence ends 3 residues before the CDR3 terminus, with the missing tail filled in from the germline J gene. J is TRBJ2-1 and V is TRBV2; weak D call: TRBD1 (6 bases). CDR1 SNHLY and CDR2 FYNNEI come from the germline V gene. The CDR3 is 11 residues long. V was clipped by 9 bases and J by 4 bases, with 7 bases between them. The part of the CDR3 DNA that was read is TGTGCCAGAGGGGGTTACAATGAG. This codes for CARGGYNE. The CDR3 reads in full as CARGGYNEQFF.

Remarks on this clone: The read halts 3 residues ahead of the CDR3 end, with the missing end drawn from the germline J gene. The gene calls are TRBV9 and TRBJ1-5; 11 nucleotides line up with TRBD1. Germline trimming cut 0 bases from V and 7 bases from J; bases unmatched to any gene: 9. The CDR3 runs 17 residues. The germline V gene has CDR1 SGDLS and CDR2 YYNGEE. The covered CDR3 bases are TGTGCCAGCAGCGTAGCCTCCGGACAGGGGGCCGAGCAGCCC. Translation: CASSVASGQGAEQP. The entire CDR3 protein is CASSVASGQGAEQPQHF. Drawing the rest from reference TRBV9 and TRBJ1-5, the complete variable domain is DSGVTQTPKHLITATGQRVTLRCSPRSGDLSVYWYQQSLDQGLQFLIQYYNGEERAKGNILERFSAQQFPDLHSELNLSSLELGDSALYFCASSVASGQGAEQPQHFGDGTRLSIL.

Note on this clone: From the germline J gene comes the end of the CDR3, since the read stops 3 residues before it. This chain uses TRBV30 with TRBJ2-2; TRBD1 agrees at 8 bases. Germline V gene data show CDR1 as GTSNPN and CDR2 as SVGIG (reference sequence). CDR3 length: 14 amino acids. The CDR3 region is CAWLPTGAYEKLFF. CDR3 DNA (partial): TGTGCCTGGTTACCGACAGGGGCTTATGAAAAG.

Remarks on this clone: The sequenced fragment ends 3 residues before the CDR3 boundary, so the rest is inferred from the germline J gene. This sequence joins TRBV5-1 and TRBJ2-5; D remains unclear. Looked up from germline, CDR1 is SGHRS and CDR2 is YFSETQ. V lost 2 bases to trimming and J lost 1 base, with 9 bases between them. The length of the CDR3 is 14 residues. The CDR3 region is CASSLQYIQETQYF. The sequenced part of the CDR3 DNA is TGCGCCAGCAGCTTACAATACATCCAAGAGACC.

Comments on this clone: The read ends 3 residues shy of where the CDR3 ends; the end is completed using the germline J gene. The chain links TRBV18 to TRBJ1-4, with a weak D call TRBD1 (6 bases). The CDR3 has 16 amino acids. Germline loops: CDR1 KGHSH, CDR2 LQKENI. Partial CDR3 DNA: TGTGCCAGCTCACCAAGGGGGAGGAAGGATAATTCACCA. Encoded protein: CASSPRGRKDNSP. The full CDR3 reads CASSPRGRKDNSPLFF. The full variable domain, completed using reference TRBV18 and TRBJ1-4, is NAGVMQNPRHLVRRRGQEARLRCSPMKGHSHVYWYRQLPEEGLKFMVYLQKENIIDESGMPKERFSAEFPKEGPSILRIQQVVRGDSAAYFCASSPRGRKDNSPLFFGSGTQLSVL.

Concerning this clone itself: The read terminates 3 residues before the CDR3 end, so the remaining end is supplied by the germline J gene. The chain employs TRBV10-3 and TRBJ2-2; TRBD1 agrees at 7 bases. The junction had 9 bases not matched to a gene; V was cut back by 2 bases and J by 6 bases. This CDR3 contains 16 residues. Germline loops: CDR1 ENHRY, CDR2 SYGVKD. The DNA read from the CDR3 is TGTGCCATCAGTGAGGCCCCGACAGGGACGCCCGGGGAG. Its translation is CAISEAPTGTPGE. The whole CDR3 is CAISEAPTGTPGELFF.

Details on this clone: The read halts 3 residues ahead of the CDR3 end, with the missing end drawn from the germline J gene. This sequence joins TRBV19 and TRBJ1-1; D is ambiguous. Germline V gene data show CDR1 as LNHDA and CDR2 as SQIVND (reference sequence). This CDR3 spans 13 amino acids. V dropped 7 bases and J dropped 4 bases, with 13 bases sitting between them. The CDR3 spells CASTLTEITEAFF. CDR3 DNA, as far as it was read: TGTGCCAGTACCCTTACAGAGATCACTGAA. Drawing the rest from reference TRBV19 and TRBJ1-1, the complete variable domain is DGGITQSPKYLFRKEGQNVTLSCEQNLNHDAMYWYRQDPGQGLRLIYYSQIVNDFQKGDIAEGYSVSREKKESFPLTVTSAQKNPTAFYLCASTLTEITEAFFGQGTRLTVV.

A word on this clone: The read terminates 3 residues before the CDR3 end, so the remaining end is supplied by the germline J gene. This rearrangement joins TRBV20-1 to TRBJ1-1; 10 positions match TRBD1. Germline lookup yields CDR1 DFQATT and CDR2 SNEGSKA (reference sequence). This CDR3 is 14 amino acids long. J was trimmed by 6 bases and V by 5 bases; bases with no gene match: 9. This CDR3 reads CSAFWTGGMPEAFF. CDR3 bases read: TGCAGTGCTTTTTGGACAGGGGGGATGCCTGAA.